The 30 T cell receptor beta chains presented below share a single source sample, sequenced in a study of T cells in Graves' hyperthyroidism and ophthalmopathy (dated by TCRdb to 2018 to 2020). The protocol used for the library was multiplex PCR. These reads were obtained on an Illumina HiSeq 2000. Amplification of TCR beta CDR3 regions was carried out from RNA transcripts. The TCR CDR3 was subjected to a first round of RT-PCR using the HTBI primer set and the Qiagen OneStep RT-PCR kit. TCRdb's own reprocessing of the public reads used fastp at Q25 and MiXCR and kept productive beta chains. Duplicate CDR3 protein sequences are folded into a single record with the most common DNA and genes. This sample gives hundreds of thousands of distinct CDR3 sequences in total; 12% to 15% of them show up just once. The top ten clonotypes cover roughly 10% of the sample. The sequenced material came from blood. Source of these receptors: a woman aged 18-29 years with Graves' hyperthyroidism.

The V gene is TRBV4-1, the J gene TRBJ1-1; no clear D. Germline assignment: CDR1 MGHRA and CDR2 YSYEKL. The CDR3 extends over 15 amino acids. Trimming stripped 0 bases from V and 5 bases from J, with 13 bases between. The CDR3 region is CASSQDSGLGTEAFF. The CDR3 DNA reads as TGCGCCAGCAGCCAAGATTCGGGCCTGGGTACTGAAGCTTTCTTT.

V is TRBV19 and J is TRBJ2-1; 15 bases map to TRBD2. With 3 bases clipped from V and 7 bases from J, the junction kept 7 bases outside the gene matches. Germline V gene lookup returns CDR1 LNHDA and CDR2 SQIVND (reference sequence). The CDR3 covers 17 residues. The CDR3 loop reads CASSIGGLAGGGNEQFF. CDR3 nucleotide sequence: TGTGCCAGTAGTATTGGGGGACTAGCGGGAGGTGGGAATGAGCAGTTCTTC.

This clonotype has only a few counts. The chain employs TRBV12-3 or TRBV12-4 and TRBJ2-3; D is unclear. This CDR3 has 12 amino acids. The V end was cut by 5 bases, the J end by 4 bases, with 7 bases between. CDR3 loop: CASSAPSDTQYF. As DNA, the CDR3 is TGTGCCAGCAGTGCCCCCTCAGATACGCAGTATTTT.

This clonotype was seen ten or more times. This rearrangement joins TRBV7-9 to TRBJ2-3; 7 bases align to TRBD1. The CDR3 length is 14 residues. V trimming: 3 bases; J trimming: 6 bases; junction bases outside the gene matches: 6. Per germline, CDR1 SEHNR and CDR2 FQNEAQ (reference sequence). CDR3 nucleotides: TGTGCCAGCAGCTTGAGAGGGGGCCGGGATACGCAGTATTTT. Its translation is CASSLRGGRDTQYF.

This clonotype showed up many times. The V and J genes are TRBV7-9 and TRBJ2-1, with 11 bases matching TRBD2. The V segment lost 4 bases and the J segment 0 bases; nucleotides outside the gene matches: 2. This CDR3 has 16 residues. Germline loops: CDR1 SEHNR, CDR2 FQNEAQ (reference sequence). CDR3 sequence reads: CASSSSGGSSYNEQFF. CDR3 nucleotides: TGTGCCAGCAGCTCTAGCGGGGGGAGCTCCTACAATGAGCAGTTCTTC. The full variable domain, completed using reference TRBV7-9 and TRBJ2-1, is DTGVSQNPRHKITKRGQNVTFRCDPISEHNRLYWYRQTLGQGPEFLTYFQNEAQLEKSRLLSDRFSAERPKGSFSTLEIQRTEQGDSAMYLCASSSSGGSSYNEQFFGPGTRLTVL.

This chain joins TRBV7-2 and TRBJ2-2, with D possibly TRBD1 on 6 matching bases. The CDR3 length is 16 residues. The V end was cut by 2 bases, the J end by 3 bases, with 13 bases between. Germline values: CDR1 SGHTA, CDR2 FQGNSA. The CDR3 sequence: CASSLQGGFDTGELFF. CDR3 nucleotide sequence: TGTGCCAGCAGCTTACAAGGGGGATTCGACACCGGGGAGCTGTTTTTT.

There are a few counts of this clonotype. The V and J genes are TRBV10-3 and TRBJ1-1; a weak D match, TRBD1 (5 bases). The V gene lost 3 bases and the J gene lost 6 bases, with 8 bases spanning the gap. The CDR3 has 12 amino acids. Germline CDR1 and CDR2: ENHRY and SYGVKD. CDR3 sequence reads: CAISERQPEAFF. The DNA for the CDR3 is TGTGCCATCAGTGAACGACAGCCTGAAGCTTTCTTT.

This clonotype was seen at least ten times. This chain links TRBV18 with TRBJ1-5, with TRBD1 as a possible D gene (5 bases). The CDR3 has 13 residues. Germline V gene lookup returns CDR1 KGHSH and CDR2 LQKENI. The V and J ends lost 5 bases and 5 bases respectively, with 10 bases between them. The CDR3 DNA reads as TGTGCCAGCTCAGTTGACAGACATCAGCCCCAGCATTTT. This encodes CASSVDRHQPQHF.

This clonotype was recorded many times. The CDR3 loop reads CASSLVVGRGNEQFF. In DNA form, the CDR3 reads TGTGCCAGCAGCTTGGTGGTAGGACGTGGCAATGAGCAGTTCTTC. V and J are TRBV5-6 and TRBJ2-1; D remains unclear. This CDR3 region has 15 residues. CDR1 and CDR2 (germline): SGHDT, YYEEEE. Trimming took 0 bases from V and 6 from J, leaving 13 bases between them.

This clonotype has only a few counts. A read error may be the cause here, since a much bigger clone is one base away. This chain links TRBV20-1 with TRBJ2-7; either TRBD1 or TRBD2 may supply D (5 bases each). The V gene lost 5 bases and the J gene lost 2 bases, with 13 bases spanning the gap. Germline V gene lookup returns CDR1 DFQATT and CDR2 SNEGSKA (reference sequence). This CDR3 contains 13 residues. Written as DNA, the CDR3 is TGCAGTGCTTACCGGGACGCGACCTACGAGCAGTACTTC. The encoded protein is CSAYRDATYEQYF.

This clonotype was seen many times. The chain has TRBV18 and TRBJ1-2; 8 bases align to TRBD1. The CDR3 runs to 13 residues. J was trimmed by 8 bases and V by 3 bases; bases with no gene match: 5. Germline V lookup: CDR1 KGHSH, CDR2 LQKENI. CDR3 residues: CASSPDRAQGYTF. The CDR3 DNA follows: TGTGCCAGCTCACCGGACAGGGCACAGGGCTACACCTTC. Full variable domain (rest looked up from reference TRBV18 and TRBJ1-2): NAGVMQNPRHLVRRRGQEARLRCSPMKGHSHVYWYRQLPEEGLKFMVYLQKENIIDESGMPKERFSAEFPKEGPSILRIQQVVRGDSAAYFCASSPDRAQGYTFGSGTRLTVV.

This clonotype was counted many times. The chain links TRBV20-1 to TRBJ1-5; D not certain. V dropped 1 base and J dropped 1 base, with 23 bases sitting between them. The CDR3 has 19 amino acids. Germline V CDR1 and CDR2: DFQATT, SNEGSKA (reference sequence). CDR3 DNA: TGCAGTGCTAGAGGGATACTCGGGCTCCCTACGACGAGCAATCAGCCCCAGCATTTT. Its protein is CSARGILGLPTTSNQPQHF.

The genes are TRBV30 and TRBJ2-7, with D possibly called TRBD1 or TRBD2 (5 bases each). The CDR3 has 13 amino acids. The V gene lost 3 bases and the J gene lost 7 bases, with 16 bases spanning the gap. Germline CDR1 reads GTSNPN; CDR2 reads SVGIG (reference sequence). CDR3 nucleotide sequence: TGTGCCTGGAGCGAATGGGCCGAGGGGGAGCAGTACTTC. Amino acid sequence: CAWSEWAEGEQYF. The whole variable domain, filled in from reference TRBV30 and TRBJ2-7, reads SQTIHQWPATLVQPVGSPLSLECTVEGTSNPNLYWYRQAAGRGLQLLFYSVGIGQISSEVPQNLSASRPQDRQFILSSKKLLLSDSGFYLCAWSEWAEGEQYFGPGTRLTVT.

This clonotype was observed at least ten times. The V and J genes are TRBV11-2 and TRBJ1-5, with 10 nucleotides matching TRBD1. CDR1 and CDR2 from the germline V gene are SGHAT and FQNNGV. The trim removed 1 base at V and 7 bases at J, leaving 1 base unmatched. The CDR3 consists of 14 residues. CDR3 sequence (DNA): TGTGCCAGCAGCTTAGGGGGACAGGGGCAGCCCCAGCATTTT. As protein: CASSLGGQGQPQHF.

This clonotype came up many times. The V gene is TRBV20-1, the J gene TRBJ1-5; D uncertain. The V end was cut by 2 bases, the J end by 1 base, with 6 bases between. This CDR3 region has 13 residues. CDR1 is DFQATT and CDR2 is SNEGSKA in the germline V gene (reference sequence). The CDR3 loop reads CSARQSSNQPQHF. CDR3 DNA sequence: TGCAGTGCTAGACAGTCAAGCAATCAGCCCCAGCATTTT.

This clonotype was found a few times. This could be a read error, since a much larger clone is one nucleotide away. The chain links TRBV2 to TRBJ2-7; 7 positions agree with TRBD2. The CDR3 is 11 amino acids. Germline-derived CDR1 and CDR2 are SNHLY and FYNNEI. CDR3 residues: CASIGDYERYF. The CDR3 DNA reads as TGTGCCAGCATTGGGGACTACGAGCGGTACTTC. Complete variable domain (other parts from reference TRBV2 and TRBJ2-7): EPEVTQTPSHQVTQMGQEVILRCVPISNHLYFYWYRQILGQKVEFLVSFYNNEISEKSEIFDDQFSVERPDGSNFTLKIRSTKLEDSAMYFCASIGDYERYFGPGTRLTVT.

This clonotype was detected ten times or more. The rearrangement joins TRBV5-6 to TRBJ2-7; TRBD1 aligns across 7 bases. The V and J ends lost 7 bases and 0 bases, in that order; junction bases with no gene match: 13. From germline, CDR1 is SGHDT and CDR2 YYEEEE. The CDR3 covers 16 residues. The CDR3 region has the DNA TGTGCCAGCCGTTCCATGGGACAGCGGCACTCCTACGAGCAGTACTTC. This encodes CASRSMGQRHSYEQYF.

The rearrangement uses TRBV6-1 and TRBJ2-1, with 7 bases identical to TRBD2. V gave up 6 bases and J gave up 8 bases; unmatched junction bases: 10. Looked up from germline, CDR1 is MNHNS and CDR2 is SASEGT. The CDR3 contains 14 residues. The CDR3 nucleotides read TGTGCCAGCAGAAAGCGGGGACCCTTCGATGAGCAGTTCTTC. It is translated as CASRKRGPFDEQFF.

The sample holds many counts of this clonotype. This chain uses TRBV2 with TRBJ2-7; the D gene is possibly TRBD2 (6 bases). Germline CDR1 is SNHLY and CDR2 is FYNNEI. V was shortened by 1 base and J by 3 bases, with 10 bases between the two germline ends. The CDR3 length is 14 residues. CDR3 nucleotides: TGTGCCAGCAGTGAAGTCGGGGGAGACTACGAGCAGTACTTC. Its protein is CASSEVGGDYEQYF.

This clonotype was recorded many times. The V gene is TRBV20-1, the J gene TRBJ2-3; the D call may be TRBD1 or TRBD2 (7 bases each). CDR3 length: 14 amino acids. Trimming pared 5 bases from V and 6 bases from J, leaving 18 bases between. CDR1 is DFQATT, CDR2 SNEGSKA, per germline (reference sequence). The CDR3 DNA reads as TGCAGTGCTTGGGACTATCAGGGGGGGGATACGCAGTATTTT. Protein sequence: CSAWDYQGGDTQYF.

The table lists this clonotype with many counts. The junction departs from the called germline gene at one end, perhaps through a read error. The J gene is TRBJ2-1, the V gene TRBV24-1, with TRBD2 as a possible D gene (5 bases). Germline values: CDR1 KGHDR, CDR2 SFDVKD. The CDR3 has 11 residues. CDR3: CATSGYNEQFF. DNA of the CDR3: TGCGCCACCTCGGGGTACAATGAGCAGTTCTTC.

V is TRBV6-1 and J is TRBJ1-2; D unresolved. Germline V CDR1 and CDR2: MNHNS, SASEGT. This CDR3 has 14 amino acids. The V and J ends lost 6 bases and 4 bases respectively, with 15 bases between them. In nucleotides, the CDR3 is TGTGCCAGCAGATTGAGGGTGGCTTTCTATGGCTACACCTTC. Encoded protein: CASRLRVAFYGYTF.

This clonotype has a count of ten or more. This chain links TRBV12-3 or TRBV12-4 with TRBJ1-2, with D hard to call. The CDR3 has 13 amino acids. V was clipped by 3 bases and J by 7 bases, with 12 bases between them. The DNA of the CDR3 is TGTGCCAGCAGTTTTGGTGCCCGCCGTGGCTACACCTTC. Its protein is CASSFGARRGYTF.

This clonotype occurred many times. J is TRBJ1-5 and V is TRBV27; TRBD1 agrees at 8 bases. This CDR3 is 23 amino acids long. V lost 7 bases and J lost 2; bases outside the gene matches: 31. CDR1 and CDR2 from the germline V gene are MNHEY and SMNVEV (reference sequence). CDR3 sequence: CASTVSPGASLSGGKDGNQPQHF. CDR3 DNA sequence: TGTGCCAGCACCGTTTCCCCAGGGGCCTCGTTGTCAGGGGGCAAGGATGGCAATCAGCCCCAGCATTTT.

This clonotype was recorded at least ten times. The J gene is TRBJ2-1, the V gene TRBV12-3 or TRBV12-4; tentative D call: TRBD2 (6 bases). The CDR3 contains 16 residues. The V end lost 3 bases, the J end lost 5 bases, and 17 bases lay between the germline ends. In nucleotides, the CDR3 is TGTGCCAGCAGTTTTACCCGGGAGCTCCGGAACAATGAGCAGTTCTTC. Translated: CASSFTRELRNNEQFF.

In this sample, this clonotype turned up many times. This rearrangement joins TRBV7-3 to TRBJ1-1; D perhaps matches TRBD1 (5 bases). The CDR3 has 12 residues. Germline V gene data show CDR1 as SGHTA and CDR2 as FQGTGA. V was clipped by 4 bases and J by 10 bases, with 13 bases between them. The CDR3 DNA is TGTGCCAGCAGCTCCGACCTCGGGGCAGCTTTCTTT. Its translation is CASSSDLGAAFF.

The chain recombines TRBV7-8 with TRBJ2-6; 9 bases align to TRBD1. Per the germline V gene, CDR1 is SGHVS and CDR2 is FQNEAQ. The V and J ends lost 6 bases and 3 bases, in that order; junction bases with no gene match: 6. The CDR3 length is 16 residues. The CDR3 DNA sequence: TGTGCCAGCAGGCCACAGGGGGCGCTTGGGGCCAACGTCCTGACTTTC. Its translation: CASRPQGALGANVLTF.

In this sample, this clonotype turned up many times. The chain recombines TRBV27 with TRBJ2-7; D ambiguous. The CDR3 has 13 amino acids. Between the trimmed V and J ends, which lost 4 bases and 5 bases, there was a span of 12 bases. Germline V gene data show CDR1 as MNHEY and CDR2 as SMNVEV (reference sequence). The DNA for the CDR3 is TGTGCCAGCAGTTACAGCGCCCGCCACGAGCAGTACTTC. Amino acids: CASSYSARHEQYF.

As for this clonotype: A single base separates this from a much larger clone, so it may be a read error. The genes are TRBV6-1 and TRBJ2-5; D ambiguous. Germline-derived CDR1 and CDR2 are MNHNS and SASEGT. This CDR3 has 18 residues. This CDR3 is CTSRTLRQSRNPLETQYF. The CDR3 DNA follows: TGTACCAGCAGAACCCTACGACAATCTCGAAATCCACTGGAGACCCAGTACTTC.

This clonotype was seen ten or more times. This chain uses TRBV7-2 with TRBJ1-6; D gene uncertain. Germline CDR1 reads SGHTA; CDR2 reads FQGNSA. The CDR3 has 16 amino acids. Trimming removed 2 bases at V and 4 bases at J, with 12 bases between. DNA of the CDR3: TGTGCCAGCAGCTTACGGGTTTCCGGGTATAATTCACCCCTCCACTTT. This codes for CASSLRVSGYNSPLHF.